This T cell receptor (beta chain) was sequenced for a study of cytomegalovirus exposure and HLA in healthy donors. The PCR was carried out with 60 Vbeta primers and 13 Jbeta primers. The table came from immunoSEQ multiplex PCR; TCRdb's copy has only in-frame clones and leaves some out. This table holds 75,000 to 95,000 clones, less than 70% found once. The clonotype originates from a man aged 45 to 65 in good health and CMV-seronegative. Material: PBMCs.

The CDR3 DNA is TGTGCCAGCAGTTATATCGTAGACACTGAAGCTTTCTTT. Translating gives CASSYIVDTEAFF. J is TRBJ1-1 and V is TRBV6-6, with D unresolved. CDR3 length equals 13 residues. Per the germline V gene, CDR1 is MNHNY and CDR2 is SVGAGI (reference sequence). Trimming shortened V by 3 bases and J by 3 bases, and 8 bases separated the two germline ends.